This is a list of T cell receptor beta chains from one sample in a study of shared clonotypes between healthy human individuals. Clones were sequenced by immunoSEQ multiplex PCR, and TCRdb holds only the in-frame ones, with some missing. The table records some 2.4 million clones, over 85% of them present only once. The sample was naive CD4+ T cells from PBMCs. The receptors were sampled from a man between 18 and 29 years old in good health. Some clones in this sample may be carry-over from other donors' samples. Both conserved end residues are part of each CDR3. D genes are given only for firm matches. Not every row has a clone size; where given, it reads once, few, many or a size class.

clone size | J gene | V gene | D gene | CDR3 length | CDR3 protein | CDR3 DNA
few | TRBJ1-1 | TRBV7-3 | NA | 13 | CASSLPGQGQAFF | TGTGCCAGCAGCCTCCCGGGGCAGGGACAAGCTTTCTTT
NA | TRBJ2-1 | TRBV7-3 | NA | 17 | CASSLGPLGGSPGEQFF | TGTGCCAGCAGCTTAGGGCCTTTAGGTGGGAGTCCAGGTGAGCAGTTCTTC
NA | TRBJ2-2 | TRBV7-8 | NA | 15 | CASSLVSRGTGELFF | TGTGCCAGCAGCTTAGTCTCAAGGGGCACCGGGGAGCTGTTTTTT
NA | TRBJ2-2 | TRBV27 | NA | 19 | CASSLSPVRSYLNTGELFF | TGTGCCAGCAGTTTATCCCCTGTTCGGAGCTACCTGAACACCGGGGAGCTGTTTTTT
NA | TRBJ1-4 | TRBV5-1 | NA | 17 | CASSSGRGYTTNEKLFF | TGCGCCAGCAGCTCGGGACGGGGATATACGACTAATGAAAAACTGTTTTTT
NA | TRBJ1-5 | TRBV5-1 | NA | 15 | CASSPGDGSNQPQHF | TGCGCCAGCAGCCCGGGTGACGGGAGCAATCAGCCCCAGCATTTT
NA | TRBJ2-2 | TRBV7-9 | NA | 15 | CASTFTQGFPGELFF | TGTGCCAGCACGTTTACGCAGGGTTTCCCCGGGGAGCTGTTTTTT
NA | TRBJ2-2 | TRBV9 | NA | 15 | CASSVAGTNTGELFF | TGTGCCAGCAGCGTAGCTGGAACGAACACCGGGGAGCTGTTTTTT
once | TRBJ2-3 | TRBV7-3 | NA | 14 | CASSPGLVTDTQYF | TGTGCCAGCAGCCCGGGACTTGTCACAGATACGCAGTATTTT
NA | TRBJ1-2 | TRBV28 | NA | 12 | CASSLGGYGYTF | TGTGCCAGCAGTCTGGGGGGGTATGGCTACACCTTC
NA | TRBJ1-1 | TRBV4-1 | NA | 11 | CASSQGVGAFF | TGCGCCAGCAGCCAAGGGGTGGGTGCTTTCTTT
NA | TRBJ1-5 | TRBV6-5 | NA | 13 | CATSQGRSQPQHF | TGTGCCACCTCCCAGGGGCGAAGTCAGCCCCAGCATTTT
NA | TRBJ2-5 | TRBV10-1 | NA | 16 | CASTLTPRGAKETQYF | TGCGCCAGCACCCTCACGCCCCGGGGGGCAAAGGAGACCCAGTACTTC
once | TRBJ1-3 | TRBV28 | NA | 13 | CASSPIEPNTIYF | TGTGCCAGCAGCCCCATCGAGCCCAACACCATATATTTT
NA | TRBJ2-7 | TRBV6-5 | TRBD2 | 14 | CASKGLADNYEQYF | TGTGCCAGCAAAGGACTAGCGGACAACTACGAGCAGTACTTC
once | TRBJ2-7 | TRBV4-1 | NA | 15 | CASSQDRLANYEQYF | TGCGCCAGCAGCCAAGATCGGCTAGCCAACTACGAGCAGTACTTC
once | TRBJ1-1 | TRBV28 | NA | 14 | CASSSGSRASSAFF | TGTGCCAGCAGTTCGGGTTCGCGAGCATCGTCGGCTTTCTTT
NA | TRBJ1-2 | TRBV19 | TRBD1 | 19 | CASSRGTELFGGRNGGYTF | TGTGCCAGTAGTAGAGGGACAGAGTTATTCGGGGGGAGAAATGGCGGCTACACCTTC
NA | TRBJ2-7 | TRBV7-2 | TRBD2 | 15 | CASSLGTSGKFEQYF | TGTGCCAGCAGCTTAGGGACTAGCGGCAAATTCGAGCAGTACTTC
NA | TRBJ1-1 | TRBV6-1 | NA | 14 | CASSIQGVGTEAFF | TGTGCCAGCAGCATACAGGGAGTGGGCACTGAAGCTTTCTTT
NA | TRBJ2-1 | TRBV21-1 | NA | 12 | CASRRAFNEQFF | TGTGCCAGCCGAAGAGCTTTCAATGAGCAGTTCTTC
NA | TRBJ2-3 | TRBV6-4 | NA | 14 | CASAPQFGTDTQYF | TGTGCCAGCGCCCCCCAGTTTGGGACAGATACGCAGTATTTT
NA | TRBJ2-7 | TRBV5-4 | TRBD2 | 13 | CASSWGGSGSLNF | TGTGCCAGCAGCTGGGGGGGTAGCGGTAGTTTGAACTTC
NA | TRBJ2-5 | TRBV7-9 | NA | 16 | CASSLGEALPSQTQYF | TGTGCCAGCAGCTTAGGGGAGGCGCTACCTAGTCAGACCCAGTACTTC
NA | TRBJ2-7 | TRBV30 | TRBD2 | 15 | CAWKQPGGGSYEQYF | TGTGCCTGGAAACAACCGGGAGGTGGCTCCTACGAGCAGTACTTC
once | TRBJ1-4 | TRBV4-1 | NA | 16 | CASSQDQQRFNEKLFF | TGCGCCAGCAGCCAAGATCAGCAGAGATTCAATGAAAAACTGTTTTTT
NA | TRBJ2-2 | TRBV7-3 | NA | 12 | CASSPLNGELFF | TGTGCCAGCAGCCCCCTCAATGGGGAGCTGTTTTTT
NA | TRBJ2-3 | TRBV7-3 | TRBD2 | 18 | CASSLVRASGRFRDTQYF | TGTGCCAGCTCCCTTGTGAGGGCTAGCGGGAGGTTTCGAGATACGCAGTATTTT